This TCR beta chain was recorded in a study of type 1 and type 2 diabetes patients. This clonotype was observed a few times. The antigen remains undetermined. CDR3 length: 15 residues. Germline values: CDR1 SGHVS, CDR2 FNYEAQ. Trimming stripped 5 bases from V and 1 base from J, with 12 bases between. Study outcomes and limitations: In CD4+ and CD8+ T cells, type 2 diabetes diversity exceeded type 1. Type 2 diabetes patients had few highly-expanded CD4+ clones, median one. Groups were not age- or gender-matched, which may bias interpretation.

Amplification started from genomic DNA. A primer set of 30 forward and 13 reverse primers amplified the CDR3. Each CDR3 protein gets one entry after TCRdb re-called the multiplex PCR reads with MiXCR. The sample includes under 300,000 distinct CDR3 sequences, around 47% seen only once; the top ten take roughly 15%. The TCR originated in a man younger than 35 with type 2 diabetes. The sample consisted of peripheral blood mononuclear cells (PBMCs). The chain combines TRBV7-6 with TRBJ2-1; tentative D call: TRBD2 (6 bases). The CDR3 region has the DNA TGTGCCAGCAGCCCGACTAGTGGGTCCTACAATGAGCAGTTCTTC. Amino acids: CASSPTSGSYNEQFF.